The 21 T cell receptor beta chains below were found in one sample sequenced in a study of CD8 T cells in ankylosing spondylitis. TCRdb reprocessed the 5' RACE reads via MiXCR and lists one record per CDR3 protein. This sample has roughly 230,000 distinct CDR3 sequences, with more than 15% found just once. Sequencing was done on a sample of blood, either unsorted or a sorted T cell fraction (not recorded which). These receptors were taken from a male donor with ankylosing spondylitis or in good health (not recorded which).

This clonotype came up a few times. J is TRBJ2-3 and V is TRBV4-1; a weak D match, TRBD2 (6 bases). Trimming left V 3 bases short and J 0 bases short, with 7 bases between. Germline CDR1 is MGHRA and CDR2 is YSYEKL. CDR3 length: 14 residues. In DNA, the CDR3 is TGCGCCAGCAGCCACCGGGAGAGCACAGATACGCAGTATTTT. Translation gives CASSHRESTDTQYF.

This rearrangement joins TRBV6-1 to TRBJ1-1, with 7 nucleotides matching TRBD1. Germline V gives CDR1 MNHNS, CDR2 SASEGT. The CDR3 length is 15 residues. The junction had 8 bases not matched to a gene; V was cut back by 5 bases and J by 2 bases. DNA for the CDR3: TGTGCCAGCAGTACCCTAGACAGGGAAAACACTGAAGCTTTCTTT. This gives the protein CASSTLDRENTEAFF.

The chain couples TRBV3-1 to TRBJ2-6, with TRBD1 as a possible D gene (6 bases). The CDR3 consists of 18 residues. The germline V gene encodes CDR1 LGHDT and CDR2 YNNKEL (reference sequence). V was cut by 11 bases and J by 2 bases, with 25 bases left in between. The CDR3 here is CACSKQVWGTPGANVLTF. The CDR3 region has the DNA TGTGCCTGCTCCAAACAGGTCTGGGGGACACCTGGGGCCAACGTCCTGACTTTC.

This clonotype was recorded many times. The CDR3, as DNA: TGTGCCAGCAGCCCCCGACAGGGGAGATCCTACAATGAGCAGTTCTTC. Translating gives CASSPRQGRSYNEQFF. This sequence joins TRBV12-3 or TRBV12-4 and TRBJ2-1; 8 positions agree with TRBD1. J lost 1 base, V lost 6 bases, and 8 bases had no gene match. There are 16 residues in the CDR3.

The rearrangement joins TRBV21-1 to TRBJ2-2; the table calls TRBD2, which could not be checked here. TRBV21-1 is given as a pseudogene. This CDR3 is built from 18 residues. The CDR3 region has the DNA TGTGCCAGCAGCAAAGACCTAGCGGGGGCGGAAAACACCGGGGAGCTGTTTTTT. It codes for CASSKDLAGAENTGELFF.

This clonotype came up a few times. The rearrangement links TRBV4-1 to TRBJ1-4, with D maybe TRBD1 (5 bases). Per germline, CDR1 MGHRA and CDR2 YSYEKL. The CDR3 runs 16 residues. Trimming cost V 1 base and J 4 bases, with 13 bases left between them. For the CDR3, the DNA is TGCGCCAGCAGCCAAGTTTGGTCTGGGGGTAATGAAAAACTGTTTTTT. The encoded protein is CASSQVWSGGNEKLFF.

This chain uses TRBV29-1 with TRBJ2-1; 8 nucleotides line up with TRBD1. Germline CDR1 is SQVTM and CDR2 is ANQGSEA. Trimming took 0 bases from V and 0 from J; bases not matched to a gene: 7. This CDR3 has 17 amino acids. For the CDR3, the DNA is TGCAGCGTTGAAGATCCGTGGACAGGGCTCTCCTACAATGAGCAGTTCTTC. Translation gives CSVEDPWTGLSYNEQFF.

This chain joins TRBV21-1 and TRBJ2-7. TRBV21-1 counts as a pseudogene. The CDR3 totals 15 residues. This CDR3 is CASSKAASDIYEQYF. CDR3 coding DNA: TGTGCCAGCAGCAAGGCCGCTAGCGACATCTACGAGCAGTACTTC.

V usage is TRBV29-1 and J usage is TRBJ1-1; D call uncertain. Germline loops: CDR1 SQVTM, CDR2 ANQGSEA. The ends were cut back, 0 bases at V and 6 bases at J, with 8 bases in the middle. The CDR3 extends over 12 amino acids. CDR3 amino acids: CSVEDRSAEAFF. CDR3 coding DNA: TGCAGCGTTGAAGATCGTTCAGCTGAAGCTTTCTTT.

This clonotype has only a few counts. The chain combines TRBV20-1 with TRBJ2-3, with D possibly matching TRBD2 (6 bases). The CDR3 consists of 17 residues. Germline loops: CDR1 DFQATT, CDR2 SNEGSKA (reference sequence). The V gene lost 0 bases and the J gene lost 0 bases, with 16 bases spanning the gap. The CDR3, as DNA: TGCAGTGCTAGAGAGCTGGACTACCGAGCTAGCACAGATACGCAGTATTTT. Its translation: CSARELDYRASTDTQYF.

This clonotype was seen a few times. This chain links TRBV5-1 with TRBJ2-7; a possible D gene is TRBD1 (5 bases). CDR1 and CDR2 (germline): SGHRS, YFSETQ. This CDR3 has 15 amino acids. V lost 1 base to trimming and J lost 0 bases, with 11 bases between them. The CDR3 DNA reads as TGCGCCAGCAGCTTGCAGGGTAGCCGCTCCTACGAGCAGTACTTC. Residues: CASSLQGSRSYEQYF.

In this sample, this clonotype turned up many times. The chain joins TRBV4-1 to TRBJ2-7; D gene unclear. Trimming stripped 0 bases from V and 4 bases from J, with 10 bases between. CDR1 is MGHRA, CDR2 YSYEKL, per germline. CDR3 size: 14 residues. In DNA, the CDR3 is TGCGCCAGCAGCCAAGAAGTCCGGAAATACGAGCAGTACTTC. Amino acid sequence: CASSQEVRKYEQYF.

The genes are TRBV20-1 and TRBJ2-7, with 8 positions matching TRBD2. This CDR3 spans 14 amino acids. Trimming took 3 bases from V and 3 from J; bases not matched to a gene: 7. Germline V CDR1 and CDR2: DFQATT, SNEGSKA (reference sequence). DNA of the CDR3: TGCAGTGCTAGGACTAGCGTGCCCCACTACGAGCAGTACTTC. Protein: CSARTSVPHYEQYF.

This clonotype was seen a few times. The chain joins TRBV7-9 to TRBJ2-1, with 8 bases lining up with TRBD2. Trimming removed 6 bases from V and 2 bases from J; junction bases left unmatched: 9. The germline V gene has CDR1 SEHNR and CDR2 FQNEAQ (reference sequence). The CDR3 runs to 16 residues. The CDR3, as DNA: TGTGCCAGCAGTCAAGTTAGCGGGGCCGCCTACAATGAGCAGTTCTTC. This gives the protein CASSQVSGAAYNEQFF.

This clonotype has only a few counts. The chain joins TRBV4-1 to TRBJ2-7; TRBD2 might be the D (6 bases). Germline V gene lookup returns CDR1 MGHRA and CDR2 YSYEKL. Trimming left V 0 bases short and J 3 bases short, with 15 bases between. This CDR3 is 16 amino acids long. This CDR3 is CASSQEPGGPNYEQYF. CDR3 bases: TGCGCCAGCAGCCAAGAGCCCGGGGGACCGAACTACGAGCAGTACTTC.

In its sample, this clonotype was seen a few times. The chain links TRBV5-1 to TRBJ2-7; 7 bases map to TRBD1. Germline loops: CDR1 SGHRS, CDR2 YFSETQ. V was clipped by 4 bases and J by 2 bases; unmatched bases: 6. This CDR3 region has 14 residues. The CDR3 DNA follows: TGCGCCAGCAGCCGAGTGGGACAGACCTACGAGCAGTACTTC. This encodes CASSRVGQTYEQYF.

The genes are TRBV5-7 and TRBJ2-5; 7 bases fit TRBD2. TRBV5-7 counts as an open reading frame of uncertain function. The J segment lost 4 bases and the V segment lost 4 bases, leaving 16 bases of the junction unmatched. There are 17 residues in the CDR3. The CDR3 nucleotides read TGTGCCAGCAGCCTTCACTCCAAACGGGGGAGGGGAGAGACCCAGTACTTC. Its translation is CASSLHSKRGRGETQYF.

The J gene is TRBJ2-7, the V gene TRBV5-6; TRBD2 aligns across 9 bases. The V segment lost 2 bases and the J segment 4 bases; nucleotides outside the gene matches: 10. Germline V gene sequence: CDR1 SGHDT, CDR2 YYEEEE. This CDR3 spans 16 amino acids. The CDR3 nucleotides read TGTGCCAGCAGCTTCGGCGGGAGGGCCGGGACTTACGAGCAGTACTTC. Translation gives CASSFGGRAGTYEQYF.

The chain combines TRBV14 with TRBJ2-2, with D perhaps being TRBD1 or TRBD2 (5 bases each). V was trimmed by 0 bases and J by 3 bases, leaving 14 bases between them. CDR1 is SGHDN and CDR2 is FVKESK in the germline V gene. The length of the CDR3 is 17 residues. The CDR3 DNA reads TGTGCCAGCAGCCAAGAGGTCCCGGGGCGGTACACCGGGGAGCTGTTTTTT. This gives the protein CASSQEVPGRYTGELFF.

V is TRBV28 and J is TRBJ2-1, with D perhaps assigned TRBD1 or TRBD2 (5 bases each). Trimming removed 3 bases at V and 2 bases at J, with 8 bases between. In germline, CDR1 is MDHEN, CDR2 SYDVKM. CDR3 length: 14 amino acids. CDR3 amino acids: CASSFGTPYNEQFF. The CDR3 nucleotides read TGTGCCAGCAGTTTCGGGACGCCCTACAATGAGCAGTTCTTC.

This chain's CDR3 is CANSDTGFNIQYF. CDR3 nucleotides: TGTGCCAACAGCGACACAGGGTTCAACATTCAGTACTTC. The V gene is TRBV6-6, the J gene TRBJ2-4; D might be TRBD1 (6 bases). The CDR3 length is 13 residues. V was clipped by 10 bases and J by 7 bases, with 17 bases between them. Germline V gene sequence: CDR1 MNHNY, CDR2 SVGAGI (reference sequence).